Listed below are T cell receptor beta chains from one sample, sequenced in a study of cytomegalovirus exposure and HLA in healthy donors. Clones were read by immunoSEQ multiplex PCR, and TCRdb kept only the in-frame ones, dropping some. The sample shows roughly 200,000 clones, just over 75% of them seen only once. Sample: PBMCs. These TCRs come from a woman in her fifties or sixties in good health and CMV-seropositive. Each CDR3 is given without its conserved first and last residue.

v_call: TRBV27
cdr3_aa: ASSTIGGDEQF

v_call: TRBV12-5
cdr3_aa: ASGLTGGRGYT

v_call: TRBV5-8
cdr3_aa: ASSYNRGASHT

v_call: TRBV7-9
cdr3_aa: ASSLSGENGYT

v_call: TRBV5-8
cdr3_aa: ASSLASAGEQY

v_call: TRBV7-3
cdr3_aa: ASSPGQANYGYT

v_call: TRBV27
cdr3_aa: ASSFIAGRLNEQF

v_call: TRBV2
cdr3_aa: ASRPPAGTGLYGYT

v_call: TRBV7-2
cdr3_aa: ASSLGPDRRETQY

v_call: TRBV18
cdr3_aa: ASSPPARTYEQY

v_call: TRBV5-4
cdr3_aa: ASSRIIAGDTEAF

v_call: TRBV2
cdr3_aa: ASSRLVGRETQY

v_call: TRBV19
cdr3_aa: ASRRVTTSGVVETQY

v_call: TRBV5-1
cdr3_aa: ASSLGVIHNEQF

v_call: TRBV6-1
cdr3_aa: ASSEGGQPQH

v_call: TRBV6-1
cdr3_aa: ASQDRGYEQY

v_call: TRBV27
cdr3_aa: ASSPGVGGYT

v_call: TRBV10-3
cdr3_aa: AIRGGQTNTEAF

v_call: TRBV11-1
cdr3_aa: ASSPDRLNGYT

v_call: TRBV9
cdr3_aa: ASSVGKGHPGEQY

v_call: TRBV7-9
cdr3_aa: ALRASGGTYNEQF

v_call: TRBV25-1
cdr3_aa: ASSESGCYT

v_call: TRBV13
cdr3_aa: ASGSLPTEQF

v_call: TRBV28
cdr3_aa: ASQRGRDYEQY

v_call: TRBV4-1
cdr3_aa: ASSQDREGFEQY

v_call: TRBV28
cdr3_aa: ASSVPGQGNEQY

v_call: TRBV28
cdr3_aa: ASRADRVDTQY

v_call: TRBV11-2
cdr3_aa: ASSYRPKTGPLSYEQY

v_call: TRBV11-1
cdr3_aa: ASSLEDRGRAF

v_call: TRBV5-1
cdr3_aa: ASSPSGGQDTQY

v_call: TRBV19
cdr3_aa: ASSSQGLSSSYNSPLH

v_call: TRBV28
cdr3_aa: ASSGGGPTPSTDTQY

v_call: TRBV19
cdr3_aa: ASKLQGDTYEQY

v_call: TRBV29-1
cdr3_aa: SVAAGVITEAF

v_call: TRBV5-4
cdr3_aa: ASSPGQLTNTEAF

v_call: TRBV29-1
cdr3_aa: SVGDSREAF

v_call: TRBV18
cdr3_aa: ASSPQDSGYGYT

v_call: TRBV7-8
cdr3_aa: ASSSVRGLYGELF

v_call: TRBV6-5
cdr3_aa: ASQAGGSYEQY

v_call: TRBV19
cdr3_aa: ASGLARETQY

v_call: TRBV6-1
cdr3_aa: ASTKREGSYEQY

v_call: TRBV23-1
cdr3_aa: ASSQEANDEKLF

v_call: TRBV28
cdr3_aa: ASRTGGAYEQY

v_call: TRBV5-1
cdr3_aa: ASSTGQGSDEQY

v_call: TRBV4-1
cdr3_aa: ASSQVEGGAYEQY

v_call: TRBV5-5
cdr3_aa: ASSPWTAYTDTQY

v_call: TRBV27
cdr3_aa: ASSLEQGNQPQH

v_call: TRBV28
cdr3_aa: ASNRGTSTDTQY